These 14 T cell receptor beta chains were all obtained from the same sample, sequenced in a study of T cells in localized non-small cell lung cancer. Profiled with immunoSEQ multiplex PCR; TCRdb holds only in-frame clones, not every one. The sample carries some 30,000 clones, around 93% recorded once. Here the sequenced sample was PBMCs, taken before any cancer treatment. These receptors were taken from a man aged 40-75 years with stage II lung adenocarcinoma.

This sequence joins TRBV30 and TRBJ2-1, with D hard to call. V was trimmed by 1 base and J by 2 bases, leaving 3 bases between them. Germline V gives CDR1 GTSNPN, CDR2 SVGIG (reference sequence). CDR3 length equals 12 residues. The CDR3 sequence is CAWSGPYNEQFF. The DNA of the CDR3 is TGTGCCTGGAGTGGACCCTACAATGAGCAGTTCTTC.

The chain employs TRBV5-4 and TRBJ2-7, with 7 bases lining up with TRBD1. The CDR3 extends over 16 amino acids. Looked up from germline, CDR1 is SGHNT and CDR2 is YYREEE (reference sequence). Trimming took 4 bases from V and 0 from J; bases not matched to a gene: 10. As DNA, the CDR3 is TGTGCCAGCAGCCCTTTACCGGGACAGAGCTCCTACGAGCAGTACTTC. Its protein is CASSPLPGQSSYEQYF.

The chain combines TRBV29-1 with TRBJ2-7; D perhaps matches TRBD1 (6 bases). V shed 4 bases and J shed 3 bases, with 10 bases lying between them. The CDR3 length is 12 residues. Germline V lookup: CDR1 SQVTM, CDR2 ANQGSEA. This chain's CDR3 is CSVGRGFYEQYF. CDR3 in DNA: TGCAGCGTTGGAAGGGGGTTCTACGAGCAGTACTTC.

V usage is TRBV5-4 and J usage is TRBJ2-1; no definite D call. V lost 0 bases and J 2 bases, leaving 9 bases between the germline ends. The V gene's germline CDR1 is SGHNT and CDR2 YYREEE (reference sequence). The CDR3 sequence is 15 residues long. CDR3 amino acids: CASSLGKVAYNEQFF. As DNA, the CDR3 is TGTGCCAGCAGCTTGGGGAAGGTGGCCTACAATGAGCAGTTCTTC.

The rearrangement joins TRBV4-1 to TRBJ1-4; 7 positions agree with TRBD1. The CDR3 loop spans 17 amino acids. The V gene's germline CDR1 is MGHRA and CDR2 YSYEKL. V trimming: 8 bases; J trimming: 6 bases; junction bases outside the gene matches: 18. CDR3 DNA: TGCGCCAGCCAGCCCCTGTTCTACCGGGACAGAGATGAAAAACTGTTTTTT. Translated: CASQPLFYRDRDEKLFF.

V is TRBV11-3 and J is TRBJ1-1; a possible D gene is TRBD1 (6 bases). Looked up from germline, CDR1 is SGHNT and CDR2 is YENEEA. V lost 6 bases and J lost 0, with 14 bases in between. The CDR3 contains 15 residues. The CDR3 DNA follows: TGTGCCAGCAGAGGGCCGGGACATTTGAACACTGAAGCTTTCTTT. It yields the protein CASRGPGHLNTEAFF.

This clone showed up just once. The rearrangement uses TRBV7-6 and TRBJ2-1; D unresolved. The CDR3 totals 14 residues. V lost 5 bases to trimming and J lost 4 bases, with 12 bases between them. The germline V gene has CDR1 SGHVS and CDR2 FNYEAQ. CDR3 in DNA: TGTGCCAGCAGCCCCTCCTTTGGGTACAATGAGCAGTTCTTC. The encoded protein is CASSPSFGYNEQFF. The entire variable domain, with the rest obtained from reference TRBV7-6 and TRBJ2-1, is as follows: GAGVSQSPRYKVTKRGQDVALRCDPISGHVSLYWYRQALGQGPEFLTYFNYEAQQDKSGLPNDRFSAERPEGSISTLTIQRTEQRDSAMYRCASSPSFGYNEQFFGPGTRLTVL.

For the CDR3, the DNA is TGCGCCAGCAGCCTCGGCGGGAGCGGGACCGGTGAGACCCAGTACTTC. Its protein product is CASSLGGSGTGETQYF. The chain combines TRBV5-1 with TRBJ2-5; 7 bases line up with TRBD2. The CDR3 runs to 16 residues. The germline gives CDR1 SGHRS, CDR2 YFSETQ. Losses at the gene ends were 4 bases for V and 5 bases for J; bases not matched to a gene: 14.

The chain links TRBV27 to TRBJ1-4, with a weak D call TRBD1 (5 bases). The CDR3 loop spans 14 amino acids. Germline CDR1 reads MNHEY; CDR2 reads SMNVEV (reference sequence). V was pared by 9 bases and J by 5 bases, with 16 bases between. This CDR3 is CASGRGDGNEKLFF. CDR3 coding DNA: TGTGCCAGTGGTCGGGGGGATGGGAATGAAAAACTGTTTTTT.

This chain links TRBV28 with TRBJ1-1; 9 bases are shared with TRBD1. CDR3 size: 14 residues. With V trimmed by 4 bases and J by 3 bases, 3 bases remained unmatched. Germline CDR1 and CDR2: MDHEN and SYDVKM. DNA for the CDR3: TGTGCCAGCAGTTACAGGGGGCTGTACACTGAAGCTTTCTTT. This gives the protein CASSYRGLYTEAFF.

V usage is TRBV28 and J usage is TRBJ2-7; D is possibly TRBD1 (5 bases). The CDR3 covers 12 residues. The germline V gene has CDR1 MDHEN and CDR2 SYDVKM. Trimming left V 7 bases short and J 5 bases short, with 12 bases between. CDR3 bases: TGTGCCAGCACCCCTAGGGGCGACGAGCAGTACTTC. Its protein is CASTPRGDEQYF.

In its sample, this clone was seen once. J is TRBJ1-1 and V is TRBV27; D uncertain. V was cut by 6 bases and J by 5 bases, with 13 bases left in between. The germline V gene has CDR1 MNHEY and CDR2 SMNVEV (reference sequence). The CDR3 length is 13 residues. The CDR3 DNA sequence: TGTGCCAGCAGACGCCGAGACGGGACTGAAGCTTTCTTT. Protein sequence: CASRRRDGTEAFF.

CDR3 residues: CASSVDSQETQYF. DNA for the CDR3: TGTGCCAGCAGCGTCGACAGCCAAGAGACCCAGTACTTC. The chain uses TRBV9 and TRBJ2-5; the D gene is possibly TRBD1 (5 bases). CDR1 and CDR2 (germline): SGDLS, YYNGEE. The V end lost 2 bases, the J end lost 1 base, and 6 bases lay between the germline ends. The CDR3 runs to 13 residues. Together with reference TRBV9 and TRBJ2-5, the CDR3 gives the full variable domain: DSGVTQTPKHLITATGQRVTLRCSPRSGDLSVYWYQQSLDQGLQFLIQYYNGEERAKGNILERFSAQQFPDLHSELNLSSLELGDSALYFCASSVDSQETQYFGPGTRLLVL.

The chain couples TRBV7-8 to TRBJ2-7, with no clear D. V was trimmed by 3 bases and J by 2 bases, leaving 11 bases between them. Per the germline V gene, CDR1 is SGHVS and CDR2 is FQNEAQ. The CDR3 totals 14 residues. CDR3 nucleotide sequence: TGTGCCAGCAGCTTGCTAAGGGTCCCCTACGAGCAGTACTTC. This encodes CASSLLRVPYEQYF.